Detailed here is one T cell receptor (beta chain). What it binds is unknown. The data belong to a study of OX40 agonist ivuxolimab in advanced cancers. Notes on the study in general: Clonal expansion by week 6 occurred in CD4+ and CD8+ blood T cells (at 0.1 to 3.0 mg/kg).

Assay used: immunoSEQ multiplex PCR; TCRdb lists only in-frame clones, some missing. The sample records about 60,000 clones, around 83% being singletons. Trimming removed 5 bases from V and 8 bases from J, with 19 bases in between. Germline V gene sequence: CDR1 MNHNS, CDR2 SASEGT. The CDR3 has 15 residues. The sequences come from CD4+ or CD8+ T cells sorted from blood, collected in a trial of the OX40 agonist ivuxolimab. The chain employs TRBV6-1 and TRBJ2-1; tentatively, D is TRBD1 (7 bases). The receptor was derived from an adult with an advanced solid tumor such as melanoma, head and neck, liver or kidney cancer. The CDR3 DNA reads TGTGCCAGCAGTACCCGACAGGGAAGGAGGGATGAGCAGTTCTTC. Amino acid sequence: CASSTRQGRRDEQFF.